This entry lists 27 T cell receptor beta chains sequenced from one sample in a study of early T cells in non-severe SARS-CoV-2 infection. TCRdb called the 5' RACE reads again in MiXCR, with one record for every CDR3 protein. The data hold 70,000 or so distinct CDR3 sequences, with 12% observed a single time. Sequenced material: whole blood. All receptors derive from an adult who was a healthcare worker with PCR-confirmed SARS-CoV-2 infection or an uninfected control (not recorded which).

This clonotype was counted many times. This chain connects TRBV11-2 to TRBJ1-6, with D possibly TRBD1 on 6 matching bases. The V end lost 5 bases, the J end lost 9 bases, and 14 bases lay between the germline ends. CDR3 length equals 14 residues. Germline CDR1 reads SGHAT; CDR2 reads FQNNGV. CDR3 amino acids: CASSQGRAFSPLHF. The DNA for the CDR3 is TGTGCCAGCAGCCAGGGGAGGGCTTTTTCACCCCTCCACTTT.

CDR3 in amino acids: CASSRRTSAKKDTQYF. In DNA form, the CDR3 reads TGTGCCAGCAGTCGAAGGACTAGCGCCAAGAAAGATACGCAGTATTTT. The chain is built from TRBV27 and TRBJ2-3; 9 bases are a match to TRBD2. The CDR3 is 16 amino acids. The ends lost 5 bases at V and 5 bases at J; junction bases unmatched: 11. Per the germline V gene, CDR1 is MNHEY and CDR2 is SMNVEV (reference sequence).

There are many counts of this clonotype. The V call is TRBV10-3, the J call TRBJ2-7, with D tentatively TRBD1 or TRBD2 (5 bases each). The CDR3 has 14 amino acids. The V end lost 9 bases, the J end lost 3 bases, and 18 bases lay between the germline ends. CDR1 ENHRY and CDR2 SYGVKD come from the germline V gene. The CDR3 here is CAIRDGAEDYEQYF. The CDR3 nucleotides are TGTGCCATTCGAGACGGGGCCGAGGACTACGAGCAGTACTTC.

This clonotype has at least ten counts. V is TRBV7-9 and J is TRBJ1-6, with 11 bases fitting TRBD1. CDR1 and CDR2 from the germline V gene are SEHNR and FQNEAQ (reference sequence). Trimming at V came to 6 bases and at J to 13 bases, leaving 8 bases not matched to a gene. The CDR3 length is 14 residues. Here the CDR3 DNA reads TGTGCCAGCAGTTCGGGACAGGGGGGACGGCCCCTCCACTTT. Its translation: CASSSGQGGRPLHF. The whole variable domain, remainder taken from reference TRBV7-9 and TRBJ1-6, is DTGVSQNPRHKITKRGQNVTFRCDPISEHNRLYWYRQTLGQGPEFLTYFQNEAQLEKSRLLSDRFSAERPKGSFSTLEIQRTEQGDSAMYLCASSSGQGGRPLHFGNGTRLTVT.

Many counts were recorded for this clonotype. The chain is built from TRBV6-2 or TRBV6-3 and TRBJ2-7, with a tentative D call TRBD1 (6 bases). V was shortened by 4 bases and J by 2 bases, with 9 bases between the two germline ends. There are 13 residues in the CDR3. Germline CDR1 reads MNHEY; CDR2 reads SVGEGT. CDR3 sequence: CASSWDTTYEQYF. As DNA, the CDR3 is TGTGCCAGCAGTTGGGACACTACCTACGAGCAGTACTTC.

This clonotype came up many times. V is TRBV6-2 or TRBV6-3 and J is TRBJ1-5, with D maybe TRBD1 (5 bases). Germline V gene lookup returns CDR1 MNHEY and CDR2 SVGEGT. V was cut by 5 bases and J by 9 bases, with 8 bases left in between. CDR3 length: 11 amino acids. The CDR3 region is CASSRGRPQHF. The DNA of the CDR3 is TGTGCCAGCAGTAGGGGCCGGCCCCAGCATTTT.

This clonotype showed up many times. The chain combines TRBV12-3 or TRBV12-4 with TRBJ2-7; D not resolved. CDR3 length equals 14 residues. V was clipped by 2 bases and J by 1 base, with 9 bases between them. The CDR3 bases are TGTGCCAGCAGTTTAATCTGGCGTTCCTACGAGCAGTACTTC. Translation: CASSLIWRSYEQYF.

V usage is TRBV10-3 and J usage is TRBJ2-6; a possible D gene is TRBD2 (5 bases). V was pared by 5 bases and J by 4 bases, with 9 bases between. The CDR3 is made up of 14 amino acids. Germline V gives CDR1 ENHRY, CDR2 SYGVKD. The CDR3 protein is CAISPPGGANVLTF. The CDR3 bases are TGTGCCATCAGTCCCCCGGGAGGGGCCAACGTCCTGACTTTC.

This clonotype was detected many times. This chain links TRBV29-1 with TRBJ2-7; 9 bases map to TRBD2. Germline assignment: CDR1 SQVTM and CDR2 ANQGSEA. The V gene end was trimmed by 3 bases and the J gene end by 2 bases; junction bases not matched to a gene: 2. The CDR3 loop spans 13 amino acids. The CDR3 nucleotides read TGCAGCGTTGAGACTAGCGGAGCCTACGAGCAGTACTTC. This translates into CSVETSGAYEQYF.

This clonotype was counted at least ten times. This chain links TRBV11-3 with TRBJ1-5; D remains unclear. CDR1 is SGHNT, CDR2 YENEEA, per germline. CDR3 length: 13 residues. V shed 1 base and J shed 7 bases, with 8 bases lying between them. The CDR3 DNA follows: TGTGCCAGCAGCTTAGGATTGGGCCAGCCCCAGCATTTT. Translation gives CASSLGLGQPQHF.

This clonotype was counted at least ten times. One junction end disagrees with the germline gene, perhaps due to a read error. This chain joins TRBV2 and TRBJ2-1; TRBD2 matches 7 bases. This CDR3 contains 11 residues. Looked up from germline, CDR1 is SNHLY and CDR2 is FYNNEI. DNA of the CDR3: TGTGCCAGCAGTCTAGCGGAACCCTCGGTCTTC. It is translated as CASSLAEPSVF.

Ten or more counts support this clonotype. The chain links TRBV7-2 to TRBJ2-4, with TRBD1 as a possible D gene (6 bases). With 4 bases removed from V and 8 bases from J, the gap between germline ends came to 18 bases. The CDR3 is made up of 15 amino acids. Germline V gene sequence: CDR1 SGHTA, CDR2 FQGNSA. As DNA, the CDR3 is TGTGCCAGCAGCTCCTTTCAGACAGGCCGGGACATTCAGTACTTC. Protein sequence: CASSSFQTGRDIQYF.

This clonotype has more than one count but fewer than ten. The V call is TRBV28, the J call TRBJ2-7, with 8 bases that match TRBD2. The CDR3 is 14 amino acids. With V trimmed by 6 bases and J by 2 bases, 6 bases remained unmatched. The V gene's germline CDR1 is MDHEN and CDR2 SYDVKM. CDR3 in amino acids: CASSRSGRAYEQYF. DNA of the CDR3: TGTGCCAGCAGCCGAAGCGGGAGAGCCTACGAGCAGTACTTC.

The table lists this clonotype with many counts. The rearrangement links TRBV20-1 to TRBJ2-5; D is unclear. The CDR3 extends over 14 amino acids. In germline, CDR1 is DFQATT, CDR2 SNEGSKA (reference sequence). Trimming stripped 6 bases from V and 4 bases from J, with 18 bases between. Written as DNA, the CDR3 is TGCAGTGCCTACTCGACCGGACGGACAGAGACCCAGTACTTC. Protein: CSAYSTGRTETQYF.

This clonotype showed up many times. The V and J genes are TRBV24-1 and TRBJ2-1; the D is unclear. This CDR3 is 13 amino acids long. CDR1 and CDR2 (germline): KGHDR, SFDVKD. V shed 3 bases and J shed 7 bases, with 9 bases lying between them. The CDR3 nucleotides read TGTGCCACCAGTGATATGACGCAAAATGAGCAGTTCTTC. Its protein product is CATSDMTQNEQFF.

This clonotype was seen ten or more times. The chain recombines TRBV6-2 or TRBV6-3 with TRBJ2-7; D is possibly TRBD1 (5 bases). CDR3 length: 14 residues. The V gene's germline CDR1 is MNHEY and CDR2 SVGEGT. V dropped 4 bases and J dropped 3 bases, with 13 bases sitting between them. The CDR3 DNA reads TGTGCCAGCAGTTCGCAGACAGCAGTCTACGAGCAGTACTTC. This translates into CASSSQTAVYEQYF.

The rearrangement links TRBV6-5 to TRBJ2-1; no firm D call. The CDR3 totals 11 residues. Germline lookup yields CDR1 MNHEY and CDR2 SVGAGI. V was clipped by 8 bases and J by 3 bases, with 5 bases between them. CDR3 in amino acids: CASGIYNEQFF. The CDR3 DNA reads as TGTGCCAGCGGAATCTACAATGAGCAGTTCTTC.

This clonotype showed up many times. V and J are TRBV27 and TRBJ2-7; no firm D call. The V end was cut by 0 bases, the J end by 2 bases, with 14 bases between. Germline loops: CDR1 MNHEY, CDR2 SMNVEV (reference sequence). The CDR3 runs to 16 residues. CDR3 protein: CASSLSGFPGPYEQYF. The DNA for the CDR3 is TGTGCCAGCAGTTTATCGGGCTTTCCGGGCCCCTACGAGCAGTACTTC.

This clonotype occurred many times. The V call is TRBV7-6, the J call TRBJ2-7, with 8 nucleotides matching TRBD1. This CDR3 comprises 14 residues. Trimming cost V 6 bases and J 6 bases; bases outside gene matches: 10. The germline V gene encodes CDR1 SGHVS and CDR2 FNYEAQ. The CDR3 nucleotides are TGTGCCAGCAGGGCCGGACAGGGTGTAGGCGAGCAGTACTTC. This translates into CASRAGQGVGEQYF.

This clonotype has more than one count but fewer than ten. The chain combines TRBV7-2 with TRBJ1-2; the D is unclear. V dropped 5 bases and J dropped 6 bases, with 13 bases sitting between them. The CDR3 is 13 amino acids. Per the germline V gene, CDR1 is SGHTA and CDR2 is FQGNSA. CDR3: CASSGGMPDGYTF. CDR3 DNA sequence: TGTGCCAGCAGCGGAGGGATGCCGGATGGCTACACCTTC.

This clonotype appeared many times. V usage is TRBV28 and J usage is TRBJ1-2; the D gene is possibly TRBD1 (5 bases). The germline gives CDR1 MDHEN, CDR2 SYDVKM. V was pared by 2 bases and J by 5 bases, with 12 bases between. The CDR3 contains 14 residues. The CDR3 DNA reads TGTGCCAGCAGTTTAACGGGACGGAGTTATGGCTACACCTTC. Translated: CASSLTGRSYGYTF.

This clonotype has a count of ten or more. The chain recombines TRBV11-2 with TRBJ2-1; either TRBD1 or TRBD2 may supply D (6 bases each). Germline values: CDR1 SGHAT, CDR2 FQNNGV. V was shortened by 4 bases and J by 6 bases, with 13 bases between the two germline ends. This CDR3 has 14 residues. In DNA, the CDR3 is TGTGCCAGCAGCTCACAGGGACTGATCAATGAGCAGTTCTTC. Encoded protein: CASSSQGLINEQFF. Combining the CDR3 with reference TRBV11-2 and TRBJ2-1 gives the whole variable domain EAGVAQSPRYKIIEKRQSVAFWCNPISGHATLYWYQQILGQGPKLLIQFQNNGVVDDSQLPKDRFSAERLKGVDSTLKIQPAKLEDSAVYLCASSSQGLINEQFFGPGTRLTVL.

This clonotype was observed at least ten times. The chain carries TRBV20-1 and TRBJ2-1, with D maybe TRBD1 (5 bases). V was cut by 4 bases and J by 2 bases, with 18 bases left in between. Germline V CDR1 and CDR2: DFQATT, SNEGSKA (reference sequence). The CDR3 is 16 amino acids. Here the CDR3 reads CSATAVLQGAYNEQFF. CDR3 sequence (DNA): TGCAGTGCTACGGCGGTGCTCCAGGGCGCCTACAATGAGCAGTTCTTC.

This clonotype was counted ten times or more. This sequence joins TRBV2 and TRBJ2-2; D possibly corresponds to TRBD1 (6 bases). Trimming shortened V by 8 bases and J by 3 bases, and 10 bases separated the two germline ends. Germline values: CDR1 SNHLY, CDR2 FYNNEI. The CDR3 sequence is 13 residues long. Here the CDR3 DNA reads TGTGCCAGCGGCAACAGGGACACCGGGGAGCTGTTTTTT. Its translation is CASGNRDTGELFF.

CDR3 amino acids: CASRVQGTEAFF. For the CDR3, the DNA is TGTGCCAGCAGGGTCCAAGGCACTGAAGCTTTCTTT. The V and J genes are TRBV28 and TRBJ1-1; D is unresolved. The V end lost 6 bases, the J end lost 4 bases, and 9 bases lay between the germline ends. The germline V gene has CDR1 MDHEN and CDR2 SYDVKM. The CDR3 runs 12 residues.

This clonotype was seen at least ten times. V gene TRBV19 combines with J gene TRBJ2-2, with 10 bases aligning to TRBD2. V was clipped by 5 bases and J by 2 bases; unmatched bases: 5. The CDR3 length is 16 residues. Germline CDR1 LNHDA, CDR2 SQIVND (reference sequence). This chain's CDR3 is CASSYELAGNTGELFF. The CDR3 nucleotides read TGTGCCAGTAGTTACGAACTAGCGGGAAACACCGGGGAGCTGTTTTTT.

This clonotype appeared many times. The genes are TRBV28 and TRBJ1-4; 8 nucleotides match TRBD1. Germline-derived CDR1 and CDR2 are MDHEN and SYDVKM. The V gene end was trimmed by 5 bases and the J gene end by 8 bases; junction bases not matched to a gene: 10. The length of the CDR3 is 15 residues. The CDR3 region is CASSPWTGKGEKLFF. CDR3 DNA sequence: TGTGCCAGCAGTCCCTGGACAGGGAAGGGGGAAAAACTGTTTTTT.